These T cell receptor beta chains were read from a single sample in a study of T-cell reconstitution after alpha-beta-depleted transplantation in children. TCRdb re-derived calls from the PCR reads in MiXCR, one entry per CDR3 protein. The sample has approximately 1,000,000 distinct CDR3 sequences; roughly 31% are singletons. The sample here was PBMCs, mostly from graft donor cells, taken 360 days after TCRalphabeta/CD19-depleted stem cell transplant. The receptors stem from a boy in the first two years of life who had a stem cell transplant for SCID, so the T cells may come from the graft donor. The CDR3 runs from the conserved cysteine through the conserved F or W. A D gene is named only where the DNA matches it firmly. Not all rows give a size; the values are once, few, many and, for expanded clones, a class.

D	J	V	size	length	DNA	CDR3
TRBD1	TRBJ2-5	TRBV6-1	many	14	TGTGCCAGCAGCCCCCGGGACAGGGGAGAGACCCAGTACTTC	CASSPRDRGETQYF
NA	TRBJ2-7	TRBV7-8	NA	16	TGTGCCAGCAGCTTAGCATTGACAGCCATATCCTACGAGCAGTACTTC	CASSLALTAISYEQYF
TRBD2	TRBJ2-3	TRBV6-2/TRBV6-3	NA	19	TGTGCCAGCAGTTACGGCCTAGCGGGGTTAGAGGCTAGCACAGATACGCAGTATTTT	CASSYGLAGLEASTDTQYF
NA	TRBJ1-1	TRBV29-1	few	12	TGCACCACGGGACATGAGAACACTGAAGCTTTCTTT	CTTGHENTEAFF
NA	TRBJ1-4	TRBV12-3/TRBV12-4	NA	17	TGTGCCAGCAGTTCCCCGTTTGTCGGCAGGAGTGGGGAAAAACTGTTTTTT	CASSSPFVGRSGEKLFF
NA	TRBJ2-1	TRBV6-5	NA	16	TGTGCCAGCAGTTATTTTCCCCCCGGGGGTTACAATGAGCAGTTCTTC	CASSYFPPGGYNEQFF
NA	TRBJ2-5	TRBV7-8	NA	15	TGTGCCAGCAGCTCCTGGGCGGGGACCCAAGAGACCCAGTACTTC	CASSSWAGTQETQYF
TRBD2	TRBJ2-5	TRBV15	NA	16	TGTGCCACCAGCAGAGCCCCTGTAGCGGGGAGGGAGACCCAGTACTTC	CATSRAPVAGRETQYF
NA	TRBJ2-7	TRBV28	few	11	TGTGCCAGCAAGACCTCCTACGAGCAGTACTTC	CASKTSYEQYF
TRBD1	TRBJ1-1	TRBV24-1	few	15	TGTGCCACCAGGCCTTCCGGACAGGGCAGCACTGAAGCTTTCTTT	CATRPSGQGSTEAFF
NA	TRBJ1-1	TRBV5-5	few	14	TGTGCCAGCAGCTTGGGACCCGTTAACACTGAAGCTTTCTTT	CASSLGPVNTEAFF
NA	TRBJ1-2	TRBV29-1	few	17	TGCAGCGTTACCCACCCGGGACACGGATCAGTCAACTATGGCTACACCTTC	CSVTHPGHGSVNYGYTF
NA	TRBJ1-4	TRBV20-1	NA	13	TGCAGTGCCCCCGGGGTGGTGAATGAAAAACTGTTTTTT	CSAPGVVNEKLFF
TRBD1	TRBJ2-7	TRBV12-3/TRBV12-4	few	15	TGTGCCAGCAGTCCCCAGGGGGCTCGGACCTACGAGCAGTACTTC	CASSPQGARTYEQYF
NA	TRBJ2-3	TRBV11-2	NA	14	TGTGCCAGCAGCGTCTCGGGGCTCACAGATACGCAGTATTTT	CASSVSGLTDTQYF
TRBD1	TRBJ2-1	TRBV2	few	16	TGTGCCAGCAGGCCCCCCGGGACAGGAATTTACAATGAGCAGTTCTTC	CASRPPGTGIYNEQFF
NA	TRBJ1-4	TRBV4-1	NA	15	TGCGCCAGCAGCCCTCCCGAGGGGGTTAATGAAAAACTGTTTTTT	CASSPPEGVNEKLFF
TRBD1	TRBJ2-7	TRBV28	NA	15	TGTGCCAGCAGCGACACCCCGGACAGGGAAGACGAGCAGTACTTC	CASSDTPDREDEQYF
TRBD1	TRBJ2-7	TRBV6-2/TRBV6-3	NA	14	TGTGCCAGCAGTTTCCGACAGGGACCCTACGAGCAGTACTTC	CASSFRQGPYEQYF
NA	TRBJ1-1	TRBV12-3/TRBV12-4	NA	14	TGTGCCAGCAGTTTAGAGCGGGGAGGCACTGAAGCTTTCTTT	CASSLERGGTEAFF
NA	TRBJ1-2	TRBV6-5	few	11	TGTGCCAGCAGCGCCGCCGGGGGCTACACCTTC	CASSAAGGYTF
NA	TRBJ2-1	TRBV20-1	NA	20	TGCAGTGCTAGACAACTAATCCCCCCGGAGGGCCGGACCCGTGGTGATGAGCAGTTCTTC	CSARQLIPPEGRTRGDEQFF
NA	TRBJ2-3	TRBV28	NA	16	TGTGCCAGCAGTCCAGCCTCGACTCCCTCCTCAGATACGCAGTATTTT	CASSPASTPSSDTQYF
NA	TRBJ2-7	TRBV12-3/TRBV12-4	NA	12	TGTGCCAGCAGCCCCTTTCTGAACGAGCAGTACTTC	CASSPFLNEQYF
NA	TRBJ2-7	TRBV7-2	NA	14	TGTGCCAGCAGCCAACCTAGAAGATACTACGAGCAGTACTTC	CASSQPRRYYEQYF
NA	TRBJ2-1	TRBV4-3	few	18	TGCGCCAGCAGCCAAGAACGGGGACCCCTCCTAACGTACAATGAGCAGTTCTTC	CASSQERGPLLTYNEQFF
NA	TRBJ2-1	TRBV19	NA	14	TGTGCCAGTAGAAGGGGGTTCTCCTACAATGAGCAGTTCTTC	CASRRGFSYNEQFF
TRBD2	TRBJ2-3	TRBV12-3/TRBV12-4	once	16	TGTGCCAGCAGTTTTGGCGGGGGGGCCGTGGCCGATACGCAGTATTTT	CASSFGGGAVADTQYF
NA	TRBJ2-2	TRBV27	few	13	TGTGCCAGCAGTTTATCCCAAGCCGGGGAGCTGTTTTTT	CASSLSQAGELFF